The 10 T cell receptor beta chains reported below all come from one sample, sequenced in a study of OX40 agonist ivuxolimab in advanced cancers. Only in-frame clones appear in the TCRdb table, and some are missing; sequencing was by immunoSEQ multiplex PCR. The top ten hold 0.45% to 0.6% of the sample, which has around 44,000 clones, approximately 88% seen once. The source was CD4+ or CD8+ T cells sorted from blood, collected in a trial of the OX40 agonist ivuxolimab. The source is an adult with an advanced solid tumor such as melanoma, head and neck, liver or kidney cancer.

The chain links TRBV6-5 to TRBJ2-3, with TRBD1 matching 9 bases. The CDR3 length is 15 residues. The V gene's germline CDR1 is MNHEY and CDR2 SVGAGI. The V segment lost 4 bases and the J segment 5 bases; nucleotides outside the gene matches: 7. This CDR3 is CASSSPGQGRDTQYF. CDR3 nucleotides: TGTGCCAGCAGTTCCCCGGGACAGGGACGAGATACGCAGTATTTT.

This sequence joins TRBV11-3 and TRBJ1-5; 12 bases line up with TRBD1. This CDR3 has 15 amino acids. Losses at the gene ends were 5 bases for V and 6 bases for J; bases not matched to a gene: 5. CDR1 SGHNT and CDR2 YENEEA come from the germline V gene. CDR3 protein: CASSPGTGGCQPQHF. For the CDR3, the DNA is TGTGCCAGCAGCCCAGGGACAGGGGGCTGTCAGCCCCAGCATTTT. The entire variable domain, with the rest obtained from reference TRBV11-3 and TRBJ1-5, is as follows: EAGVVQSPRYKIIEKKQPVAFWCNPISGHNTLYWYLQNLGQGPELLIRYENEEAVDDSQLPKDRFSAERLKGVDSTLKIQPAELGDSAVYLCASSPGTGGCQPQHFGDGTRLSIL.

This clone was observed a single time. For the CDR3, the DNA is TGTGCCAGCAGTTCGTCACAGGGGGCGGTGGAAAAACTGTTTTTT. Residues: CASSSSQGAVEKLFF. The chain uses TRBV27 and TRBJ1-4, with 9 bases aligning to TRBD1. After removal of 4 bases from V and 8 bases from J, the junction contained 8 bases not matched to a gene. This CDR3 is 15 amino acids long. Germline lookup yields CDR1 MNHEY and CDR2 SMNVEV (reference sequence).

The gene calls are TRBV10-3 and TRBJ1-3; a possible D gene is TRBD1 (6 bases). Per the germline V gene, CDR1 is ENHRY and CDR2 is SYGVKD. Trimming cost V 10 bases and J 0 bases, with 16 bases left between them. The CDR3 is 15 residues long. Here the CDR3 DNA reads TGTGCCACCCGGAGGGGGGAGGACTCTGGAAACACCATATATTTT. Translated: CATRRGEDSGNTIYF.

This chain links TRBV19 with TRBJ2-7; D is perhaps TRBD2 (7 bases). V was pared by 8 bases and J by 3 bases, with 14 bases between. The CDR3 length is 13 residues. CDR1 and CDR2 from the germline V gene are LNHDA and SQIVND (reference sequence). This CDR3 reads CASQGGDGYEQYF. CDR3 bases: TGTGCCAGTCAAGGGGGGGATGGCTACGAGCAGTACTTC. Combining the CDR3 with reference TRBV19 and TRBJ2-7 gives the whole variable domain DGGITQSPKYLFRKEGQNVTLSCEQNLNHDAMYWYRQDPGQGLRLIYYSQIVNDFQKGDIAEGYSVSREKKESFPLTVTSAQKNPTAFYLCASQGGDGYEQYFGPGTRLTVT.

The chain combines TRBV30 with TRBJ1-5; TRBD1 matches at 9 bases. This CDR3 spans 16 amino acids. Losses at the gene ends were 2 bases for V and 2 bases for J; bases not matched to a gene: 7. Germline CDR1 reads GTSNPN; CDR2 reads SVGIG (reference sequence). For the CDR3, the DNA is TGTGCCTGGAGTAAACAGGGGGCAAGGGGCAATCAGCCCCAGCATTTT. It yields the protein CAWSKQGARGNQPQHF.

The V gene is TRBV11-3, the J gene TRBJ2-7; 7 bases align to TRBD1. The CDR3 totals 16 residues. The V and J ends lost 5 bases and 3 bases, in that order; junction bases with no gene match: 13. The germline V gene encodes CDR1 SGHNT and CDR2 YENEEA. The CDR3 reads CASSQDLGQRHYEQYF. The CDR3 nucleotides read TGTGCCAGCAGCCAAGACCTGGGACAGAGACACTACGAGCAGTACTTC.

V gene TRBV2 combines with J gene TRBJ1-1; 11 bases match TRBD1. Germline loops: CDR1 SNHLY, CDR2 FYNNEI. J lost 7 bases, V lost 8 bases, and 9 bases had no gene match. The CDR3 contains 14 residues. The CDR3 spells CASSSRDRGVEAFF. CDR3 nucleotides: TGTGCCAGCTCATCCCGGGACAGGGGGGTTGAAGCTTTCTTT.

The J gene is TRBJ2-7, the V gene TRBV2, with a possible D match to TRBD2 (5 bases). Germline assignment: CDR1 SNHLY and CDR2 FYNNEI. Trimming pared 7 bases from V and 3 bases from J, leaving 19 bases between. The CDR3 covers 15 residues. The CDR3 DNA sequence: TGTGCCAGCAACGGAGAAGCGGCTGAATTCTACGAGCAGTACTTC. Amino acid sequence: CASNGEAAEFYEQYF.

The chain employs TRBV19 and TRBJ1-1, with 7 positions matching TRBD1. The V gene end was trimmed by 4 bases and the J gene end by 4 bases; junction bases not matched to a gene: 12. The germline V gene encodes CDR1 LNHDA and CDR2 SQIVND (reference sequence). The CDR3 is 16 amino acids. CDR3 sequence reads: CASSRASGGFFTEAFF. The CDR3 coding sequence is TGTGCCAGTAGTAGAGCCTCAGGGGGGTTTTTCACTGAAGCTTTCTTT.